The 14 T cell receptor beta chains below come from one sample, sequenced in a study of regulatory T cells in long-lasting Graves disease. As to time point: persistent/refractory GD, antithyroid drugs over 5 years with positive TRAb. PBMCs provided the RNA from which the TCR library was made. Arm-PCR with iRepertoire HTBI primers amplified the CDR3 regions for these TCR beta libraries. Using its own MiXCR run on the multiplex PCR reads, TCRdb lists one record per CDR3 protein. The sample has around 460,000 distinct CDR3 sequences; about 22% are singletons. The sequencing here drew on peripheral blood mononuclear cells (PBMCs), taken when the disease was refractory, from a patient treated with antithyroid drugs. The receptors were sampled from a female donor with Graves disease.

This clonotype was detected ten times or more. The J gene is TRBJ2-7, the V gene TRBV27; no firm D call. The CDR3 is 16 amino acids. Germline V lookup: CDR1 MNHEY, CDR2 SMNVEV (reference sequence). V lost 7 bases and J 2 bases, leaving 21 bases between the germline ends. This chain's CDR3 is CASTPFPFAETYEQYF. DNA of the CDR3: TGTGCCAGCACCCCGTTCCCCTTTGCGGAGACCTACGAGCAGTACTTC.

This clonotype has only one observation. A much bigger clone sits one base away, suggesting this may be a read error. The genes are TRBV2 and TRBJ2-2, with TRBD2 as a possible D gene (6 bases). The length of the CDR3 is 16 residues. Germline V gene data show CDR1 as SNHLY and CDR2 as FYNNEI. The CDR3 loop reads CASSVETTANTGGLFF. In nucleotides, the CDR3 is TGTGCCAGCAGTGTTGAAACTACTGCGAACACCGGGGGGCTGTTTTTT.

The gene calls are TRBV9 and TRBJ2-4, with 12 bases fitting TRBD2. CDR3 length: 16 residues. Per germline, CDR1 SGDLS and CDR2 YYNGEE. Losses at the gene ends were 4 bases for V and 4 bases for J; bases not matched to a gene: 6. The CDR3 loop is CASSPPSGGGKNIQYF. CDR3 coding DNA: TGTGCCAGCAGCCCGCCTAGCGGGGGGGGGAAAAACATTCAGTACTTC.

This clonotype was picked up a small number of times. This rearrangement joins TRBV10-1 to TRBJ2-2; a possible D gene is TRBD2 (5 bases). CDR1 and CDR2 (germline): WNHNN, SYGVQD (reference sequence). This CDR3 is built from 14 residues. Trimming shortened V by 2 bases and J by 6 bases, and 10 bases separated the two germline ends. CDR3 in amino acids: CASSEGLLAGELFF. DNA for the CDR3: TGCGCCAGCAGTGAGGGGCTACTAGCCGGGGAGCTGTTTTTT.

In its sample, this clonotype was seen many times. This chain uses TRBV5-1 with TRBJ2-2, with 7 bases that match TRBD1. The germline CDR1 and CDR2 sequences are SGHRS and YFSETQ. The V gene end was trimmed by 2 bases and the J gene end by 11 bases; junction bases not matched to a gene: 6. CDR3 size: 13 residues. CDR3 sequence: CASSLTTGNELFF. The CDR3 DNA reads TGCGCCAGCAGCTTAACGACAGGGAACGAGCTGTTTTTT.

The chain combines TRBV4-1 with TRBJ1-1; D not certain. The CDR3 has 14 amino acids. Germline V lookup: CDR1 MGHRA, CDR2 YSYEKL. The V and J ends lost 0 bases and 0 bases respectively, with 5 bases between them. The CDR3 bases are TGCGCCAGCAGCCAAGATCCGATGAACACTGAAGCTTTCTTT. Translating gives CASSQDPMNTEAFF.

This clonotype was detected many times. V gene TRBV30 combines with J gene TRBJ2-7; 7 positions match TRBD1. Germline trimming cut 4 bases from V and 2 bases from J; bases unmatched to any gene: 8. CDR3 length: 14 amino acids. Germline V gene sequence: CDR1 GTSNPN, CDR2 SVGIG (reference sequence). The CDR3 protein is CAWNFGTDAYEQYF. The CDR3 coding sequence is TGTGCCTGGAATTTCGGGACAGATGCCTACGAGCAGTACTTC.

This clonotype was seen a handful of times. The chain uses TRBV9 and TRBJ1-2; no reliable D call. The CDR3 runs 13 residues. V was pared by 2 bases and J by 3 bases, with 8 bases between. Per germline, CDR1 SGDLS and CDR2 YYNGEE. This CDR3 reads CASSVMTDYGYTF. In DNA, the CDR3 is TGTGCCAGCAGCGTGATGACTGACTATGGCTACACCTTC.

The V gene is TRBV3-1, the J gene TRBJ2-7; 8 bases line up with TRBD2. J was trimmed by 4 bases and V by 5 bases; bases with no gene match: 10. This CDR3 spans 15 amino acids. Germline CDR1 and CDR2: LGHDT and YNNKEL (reference sequence). CDR3 region: CASSIGGGGTYEQYF. CDR3 DNA sequence: TGTGCCAGCAGCATCGGGGGGGGCGGAACGTACGAGCAGTACTTC.

V usage is TRBV29-1 and J usage is TRBJ1-2, with 8 positions matching TRBD1. J lost 8 bases, V lost 5 bases, and 7 bases had no gene match. The CDR3 sequence is 12 residues long. CDR1 and CDR2 (germline): SQVTM, ANQGSEA. The CDR3 loop reads CSVLTGDGGYTF. The CDR3 DNA sequence: TGCAGCGTTTTGACAGGGGACGGGGGCTACACCTTC.

As concerns this clonotype: A read error may explain this, as a much larger clone is one base away. The V call is TRBV6-9, the J call TRBJ1-1; D is perhaps TRBD1 (5 bases). Germline CDR1 reads MNHGY; CDR2 reads SVAAGI. CDR3 length: 14 amino acids. The CDR3 DNA reads as TGTGCCAACAGTTACACACCGGGGGACACTGAAGCTTTCTTT. Encoded protein: CANSYTPGDTEAFF.

This clonotype was seen repeatedly, ten times or more. The V gene is TRBV15, the J gene TRBJ2-5; 8 bases are a match to TRBD1. This CDR3 has 14 residues. Germline CDR1 reads LNHNV; CDR2 reads YYDKDF (reference sequence). V lost 5 bases to trimming and J lost 9 bases; unmatched junction nucleotides: 11. CDR3 sequence reads: CATSADRARLAQYF. The CDR3 DNA follows: TGTGCCACCAGCGCGGACAGGGCCCGGCTGGCCCAGTACTTC.

The chain carries TRBV29-1 and TRBJ2-7; D may match TRBD1 or TRBD2 (5 bases each). This CDR3 comprises 13 residues. The germline V and J ends were trimmed by 1 base and 3 bases, with 10 bases remaining between them. CDR1 is SQVTM, CDR2 ANQGSEA, per germline. The CDR3 DNA reads as TGCAGCGTTGAAGGGCAGGGAGACTACGAGCAGTACTTC. Translating gives CSVEGQGDYEQYF.

This clonotype was seen many times. The chain joins TRBV11-2 to TRBJ2-2; TRBD2 agrees at 10 bases. The germline V gene encodes CDR1 SGHAT and CDR2 FQNNGV. J lost 4 bases, V lost 5 bases, and 7 bases had no gene match. The CDR3 has 16 residues. CDR3 nucleotide sequence: TGTGCCAGCAGCGCTGCCCTAGCGGGGGTCACCGGGGAGCTGTTTTTT. Protein sequence: CASSAALAGVTGELFF.